The 27 T cell receptor beta chains below were found in one sample sequenced in a study of cytomegalovirus exposure and HLA in healthy donors. Vbeta (60) and Jbeta (13) primers were used in the PCR. The assay was immunoSEQ multiplex PCR, and TCRdb's table has in-frame clones only and misses some. The repertoire has about 170,000 clones, 84% of them found once; the top ten carry more than 4%. Sample: PBMCs. The receptors stem from a man younger than 35 in good health and CMV-seronegative.

This rearrangement joins TRBV25-1 to TRBJ2-3; 13 nucleotides line up with TRBD2. Losses at the gene ends were 6 bases for V and 2 bases for J; bases not matched to a gene: 11. CDR1 and CDR2 from the germline V gene are MGHDK and SYGVNS. The CDR3 covers 18 residues. The CDR3 DNA sequence: TGTGCCAGCAGCGATGCATGGACTAGCGGGGGTAACACAGATACGCAGTATTTT. This codes for CASSDAWTSGGNTDTQYF.

The rearrangement uses TRBV27 and TRBJ2-7; TRBD2 matches at 11 bases. In germline, CDR1 is MNHEY, CDR2 SMNVEV (reference sequence). With V trimmed by 6 bases and J by 4 bases, 8 bases remained unmatched. The CDR3 spans 15 residues. The CDR3 reads CASRGRTSGRYEQYF. CDR3 DNA: TGTGCCAGCAGGGGAAGAACTAGCGGGAGATACGAGCAGTACTTC.

The chain employs TRBV6-6 and TRBJ2-7; 7 bases align to TRBD1. The V and J ends lost 7 bases and 0 bases, in that order; junction bases with no gene match: 6. This CDR3 spans 14 amino acids. Germline CDR1 and CDR2: MNHNY and SVGAGI (reference sequence). DNA for the CDR3: TGTGCCAGCACTGGACAGGCTAGCTCCTACGAGCAGTACTTC. Its protein is CASTGQASSYEQYF.

This chain joins TRBV10-3 and TRBJ2-5; TRBD2 matches at 7 bases. This CDR3 is 13 amino acids long. Trimming removed 4 bases from V and 4 bases from J; junction bases left unmatched: 3. From germline, CDR1 is ENHRY and CDR2 SYGVKD. The CDR3 DNA is TGTGCCATCAGTGGGCCGGGGGGAGAGACCCAGTACTTC. It translates to CAISGPGGETQYF.

The chain links TRBV19 to TRBJ1-5; D gene ambiguous. Looked up from germline, CDR1 is LNHDA and CDR2 is SQIVND (reference sequence). The ends were cut back, 0 bases at V and 5 bases at J, with 8 bases in the middle. The CDR3 extends over 14 amino acids. CDR3 nucleotide sequence: TGTGCCAGTAGTATAGATGGTCGGGATCAGCCCCAGCATTTT. Translated: CASSIDGRDQPQHF.

This clone showed up just a few times. This chain uses TRBV6-5 with TRBJ2-3; 8 bases line up with TRBD1. The CDR3 extends over 14 amino acids. Losses at the gene ends were 2 bases for V and 4 bases for J; bases not matched to a gene: 2. CDR1 is MNHEY, CDR2 SVGAGI, per germline. CDR3 amino acids: CASSYTGGPDTQYF. As DNA, the CDR3 is TGTGCCAGCAGTTACACAGGGGGGCCAGATACGCAGTATTTT.

This clone was detected once. The V and J genes are TRBV11-2 and TRBJ1-1; D gene unclear. This CDR3 region has 13 residues. Trimming left V 2 bases short and J 11 bases short, with 15 bases between. Germline CDR1 SGHAT, CDR2 FQNNGV. Here the CDR3 DNA reads TGTGCCAGCAGCTTATTGGTAGTGAGAGAGGCTTTCTTT. Its protein is CASSLLVVREAFF.

For the CDR3, the DNA is TGTGCCAGTACGACAGTCAATAGCAATCAGCCCCAGCATTTT. Its translation is CASTTVNSNQPQHF. This chain uses TRBV19 with TRBJ1-5, with D possibly matching TRBD1 (5 bases). Germline V gives CDR1 LNHDA, CDR2 SQIVND (reference sequence). The CDR3 is made up of 14 amino acids. The V and J ends lost 7 bases and 0 bases respectively, with 10 bases between them.

This sequence joins TRBV18 and TRBJ1-1; 8 nucleotides agree with TRBD1. The germline gives CDR1 KGHSH, CDR2 LQKENI. J was trimmed by 5 bases and V by 6 bases; bases with no gene match: 14. CDR3 length equals 16 residues. This CDR3 is CASSAGTGRIETEAFF. DNA for the CDR3: TGTGCCAGCTCCGCCGGGACAGGTCGTATAGAAACTGAAGCTTTCTTT.

This clone was seen only a few times. This sequence joins TRBV5-6 and TRBJ2-2; D gene uncertain. CDR1 is SGHDT, CDR2 YYEEEE, per germline. This CDR3 is built from 13 residues. V lost 0 bases and J lost 6, with 6 bases in between. CDR3 amino acids: CASSLGRPGELFF. The CDR3 DNA follows: TGTGCCAGCAGCTTGGGGCGGCCCGGGGAGCTGTTTTTT.

V is TRBV10-1 and J is TRBJ2-7, with TRBD2 matching over 7 bases. After removal of 4 bases from V and 4 bases from J, the junction contained 10 bases not matched to a gene. The germline CDR1 and CDR2 sequences are WNHNN and SYGVQD (reference sequence). The CDR3 runs to 15 residues. CDR3 nucleotide sequence: TGCGCCAGCAGTGTAGGACTAGATAGAAGTTACGAGCAGTACTTC. Protein sequence: CASSVGLDRSYEQYF.

The V call is TRBV5-1, the J call TRBJ2-1; 12 nucleotides agree with TRBD2. V lost 4 bases and J lost 6; bases outside the gene matches: 32. Germline loops: CDR1 SGHRS, CDR2 YFSETQ. CDR3 length equals 24 residues. The CDR3 region is CASSATLTGPGIIGTSGPFNEQFF. Written as DNA, the CDR3 is TGCGCCAGCAGCGCAACCCTGACTGGACCGGGGATTATCGGGACTAGCGGGCCTTTCAATGAGCAGTTCTTC.

There are a few counts of this clone. The genes are TRBV5-1 and TRBJ2-2, with TRBD1 as a possible D gene (5 bases). There are 15 residues in the CDR3. Trimming left V 0 bases short and J 7 bases short, with 13 bases between. Germline V gives CDR1 SGHRS, CDR2 YFSETQ. The CDR3 spells CASSLDGAFFGELFF. CDR3 nucleotide sequence: TGCGCCAGCAGCTTGGATGGGGCGTTTTTCGGGGAGCTGTTTTTT.

This clone was recorded once. One end of the junction does not line up with germline, which may come from a read error. The chain carries TRBV5-1 and TRBJ2-3; 14 bases agree with TRBD2. The CDR3 sequence is 16 residues long. CDR1 and CDR2 (germline): SGHRS, YFSETQ. The CDR3 sequence: CASSYGTSGSRDTQYF. In DNA, the CDR3 is TGCGCCAGCAGCTACGGGACTAGCGGGAGCAGAGATACGCAGTATTTT.

This chain connects TRBV10-3 to TRBJ2-5; TRBD1 might be the D (5 bases). The CDR3 runs to 12 residues. Per germline, CDR1 ENHRY and CDR2 SYGVKD. V lost 4 bases and J lost 5, with 8 bases in between. CDR3 DNA sequence: TGTGCCATCAGTGTCGCAGGGGAGACCCAGTACTTC. Translating it yields CAISVAGETQYF.

This clone has only a few counts. The rearrangement uses TRBV5-8 and TRBJ2-2, with D uncertain. The V end was cut by 0 bases, the J end by 0 bases, with 15 bases between. Germline V gives CDR1 SGHTS, CDR2 YDEGEE. The CDR3 is made up of 18 amino acids. CDR3 in amino acids: CASSLAVQRPTNTGELFF. CDR3 sequence (DNA): TGTGCCAGCAGCTTGGCCGTCCAGCGCCCCACGAACACCGGGGAGCTGTTTTTT.

The rearrangement links TRBV18 to TRBJ2-7, with 11 bases lining up with TRBD1. The germline V gene encodes CDR1 KGHSH and CDR2 LQKENI. The CDR3 covers 14 residues. The trim removed 4 bases at V and 5 bases at J, leaving 4 bases unmatched. The DNA of the CDR3 is TGTGCCAGCTCACGTTGGACAGGGGGCGACGAGCAGTACTTC. Its translation: CASSRWTGGDEQYF.

The chain has TRBV7-2 and TRBJ2-1; D may be TRBD2 (6 bases). V lost 5 bases and J 4 bases, leaving 18 bases between the germline ends. The germline gives CDR1 SGHTA, CDR2 FQGNSA. There are 16 residues in the CDR3. This CDR3 is CASSSPGFGSYNEQFF. CDR3 DNA sequence: TGTGCCAGCAGCAGCCCAGGTTTCGGGAGTTACAATGAGCAGTTCTTC.

The chain has TRBV10-2 and TRBJ1-6; no firm D call. This CDR3 is 13 amino acids long. Germline V gene lookup returns CDR1 WSHSY and CDR2 SAAADI. Trimming took 6 bases from V and 10 from J, leaving 13 bases between them. CDR3 sequence: CASRSNVGSPLHF. The DNA of the CDR3 is TGCGCCAGCAGATCAAATGTTGGCTCACCCCTCCACTTT.

The chain employs TRBV5-5 and TRBJ2-2, with D perhaps TRBD1 (5 bases). Trimming stripped 4 bases from V and 6 bases from J, with 25 bases between. This CDR3 has 18 amino acids. Germline-derived CDR1 and CDR2 are SGHKS and YYEKEE (reference sequence). The CDR3 nucleotides are TGTGCCAGCAGCCAGGCGACTGTAGGACAAATCTTTCCCGGGGAGCTGTTTTTT. Translating gives CASSQATVGQIFPGELFF. The variable domain in full, completed from reference TRBV5-5 and TRBJ2-2, reads DAGVTQSPTHLIKTRGQQVTLRCSPISGHKSVSWYQQVLGQGPQFIFQYYEKEERGRGNFPDRFSARQFPNYSSELNVNALLLGDSALYLCASSQATVGQIFPGELFFGEGSRLTVL.

This chain links TRBV7-2 with TRBJ2-1; D is perhaps TRBD1 (6 bases). The V end lost 0 bases, the J end lost 4 bases, and 10 bases lay between the germline ends. This CDR3 is 15 amino acids long. Germline CDR1 and CDR2: SGHTA and FQGNSA. CDR3 region: CASSLAGAIYNEQFF. The CDR3 bases are TGTGCCAGCAGCTTAGCGGGGGCCATTTACAATGAGCAGTTCTTC.

This chain connects TRBV9 to TRBJ2-4; D ambiguous. Germline loops: CDR1 SGDLS, CDR2 YYNGEE. Trimming removed 3 bases at V and 0 bases at J, with 13 bases between. The length of the CDR3 is 16 residues. Here the CDR3 reads CASSESTQVAKNIQYF. The DNA of the CDR3 is TGTGCCAGCAGCGAAAGTACACAAGTAGCCAAAAACATTCAGTACTTC.

The chain recombines TRBV19 with TRBJ1-2; D is perhaps TRBD1 (6 bases). The CDR3 runs to 15 residues. Per germline, CDR1 LNHDA and CDR2 SQIVND (reference sequence). The V end lost 3 bases, the J end lost 7 bases, and 18 bases lay between the germline ends. CDR3 in DNA: TGTGCCAGTAGTATCCCAGGGGCCCCCAACGGTGGCTACACCTTC. Translated: CASSIPGAPNGGYTF.

The CDR3 is CARAEGPNSPLHF. CDR3 nucleotide sequence: TGTGCCAGAGCGGAGGGTCCGAATTCACCCCTCCACTTT. The chain couples TRBV30 to TRBJ1-6; D is unresolved. The germline V gene encodes CDR1 GTSNPN and CDR2 SVGIG (reference sequence). This CDR3 is built from 13 residues. V lost 8 bases and J 7 bases, leaving 15 bases between the germline ends.

This rearrangement joins TRBV6-6 to TRBJ1-1, with D hard to call. The V and J ends lost 2 bases and 1 base respectively, with 14 bases between them. Germline loops: CDR1 MNHNY, CDR2 SVGAGI (reference sequence). CDR3 length: 16 residues. For the CDR3, the DNA is TGTGCCAGCAGTTACAAAAAACAGTATCCGAACACTGAAGCTTTCTTT. It translates to CASSYKKQYPNTEAFF.

This chain joins TRBV2 and TRBJ2-1, with TRBD1 matching 12 bases. CDR3 length equals 14 residues. J gave up 9 bases and V 8 bases, and 8 bases lay outside the gene matches. Germline V gene lookup returns CDR1 SNHLY and CDR2 FYNNEI. The CDR3: CASSWGTGGFEQFF. CDR3 in DNA: TGTGCCAGCTCTTGGGGGACAGGGGGCTTTGAGCAGTTCTTC.

The CDR3 loop is CASDLGAGAMNTEAFF. The CDR3 bases are TGCGCCAGCGACTTAGGGGCAGGGGCCATGAACACTGAAGCTTTCTTT. The chain employs TRBV4-1 and TRBJ1-1, with D perhaps TRBD1 (6 bases). This CDR3 has 16 residues. Germline V gives CDR1 MGHRA, CDR2 YSYEKL. V was shortened by 8 bases and J by 0 bases, with 19 bases between the two germline ends.